This TCR beta chain derives from a study of response to subunit inactivated influenza vaccine. General study results and limits: It was the authors' suggestion that each seasonal influenza vaccination recruits few new T cells.

This clonotype was observed at least ten times. Its target is unknown. TCRdb reprocessed the RT-PCR reads via MiXCR and lists one record per CDR3 protein. The sample includes over 400,000 distinct CDR3 sequences, 13% of them seen just once. In germline, CDR1 is MDHEN, CDR2 SYDVKM. The CDR3 runs to 13 residues. V lost 2 bases to trimming and J lost 4 bases, with 7 bases between them. Here the sequenced sample was PBMCs from blood, taken roughly 46 days after vaccination. The origin of this receptor is a man aged 50-60 years who received an inactivated influenza vaccine. The chain recombines TRBV28 with TRBJ2-3, with a tentative D call TRBD1 (6 bases). CDR3 coding DNA: TGTGCCAGCAGTTTACAGGGGCCAGATACGCAGTATTTT. This translates into CASSLQGPDTQYF.